A selection of T cell receptor beta chains follows, all from one sample in a study of neurological immune-mediated disorders. Via MiXCR, TCRdb re-called the 5' RACE reads, giving one row per CDR3 protein. Of around 44,000 distinct CDR3 sequences in the sample, about 14% were seen once. The sequencing sample was made of CD4+ T cells from blood. The receptors derive from a woman in her fifties or sixties with HTLV-1-associated myelopathy (HAM/TSP). Both conserved end residues are part of each CDR3. D genes are given only for firm matches. Size tells how often a clone was seen (once, few, many) or the class of an expanded clone, and some rows leave it out.

clone_size: many; v_call: TRBV20-1; j_call: TRBJ1-3; d_call: .; cdr3_aa: CSARERTVLSGNTIYF; cdr3_nt: TGCAGTGCTAGAGAAAGGACAGTGCTCTCTGGAAACACCATATATTTT
clone_size: few; v_call: TRBV20-1; j_call: TRBJ2-1; d_call: .; cdr3_aa: CSAGVPFGDNEQFF; cdr3_nt: TGCAGTGCTGGGGTTCCTTTCGGGGACAATGAGCAGTTCTTC
clone_size: .; v_call: TRBV7-2; j_call: TRBJ2-7; d_call: TRBD2; cdr3_aa: CAIQRGSLVFYNKQYF; cdr3_nt: TGTGCCATACAGCGGGGCTCTTTGGTGTTCTACAATAAGCAGTACTTC
clone_size: many; v_call: TRBV20-1; j_call: TRBJ2-7; d_call: .; cdr3_aa: CSASRFSFYEQYF; cdr3_nt: TGCAGTGCTTCCCGATTCTCCTTCTACGAGCAGTACTTC
clone_size: many; v_call: TRBV5-1; j_call: TRBJ2-7; d_call: .; cdr3_aa: CASPDSSYEQYF; cdr3_nt: TGCGCCAGCCCGGACTCAAGCTACGAGCAGTACTTC
clone_size: many; v_call: TRBV24-1; j_call: TRBJ2-7; d_call: TRBD1; cdr3_aa: CATSESAGQGKSYEQYF; cdr3_nt: TGTGCCACCAGTGAGTCCGCTGGACAGGGGAAGTCCTACGAGCAGTACTTC
clone_size: many; v_call: TRBV5-1; j_call: TRBJ2-3; d_call: .; cdr3_aa: CASRASVVALFGDTQYF; cdr3_nt: TGCGCCAGTCGAGCTTCCGTCGTAGCTCTCTTTGGTGATACGCAGTATTTT
clone_size: medium-sized; v_call: TRBV12-3/TRBV12-4; j_call: TRBJ2-1; d_call: .; cdr3_aa: CASSLGSTYNEQFF; cdr3_nt: TGTGCCAGCAGTTTAGGCAGTACCTACAATGAGCAGTTCTTC
clone_size: many; v_call: TRBV20-1; j_call: TRBJ1-1; d_call: .; cdr3_aa: CSAIKGEVGTEAFF; cdr3_nt: TGCAGTGCTATTAAGGGGGAGGTTGGCACTGAAGCTTTCTTT
clone_size: many; v_call: TRBV5-1; j_call: TRBJ2-7; d_call: .; cdr3_aa: CASSLEVRPDSSEQYF; cdr3_nt: TGCGCCAGCAGCTTGGAGGTTCGGCCAGATTCGTCAGAGCAGTACTTC
clone_size: many; v_call: TRBV20-1; j_call: TRBJ2-3; d_call: .; cdr3_aa: CSQASSLRTDTQYF; cdr3_nt: TGCAGCCAAGCGTCTAGCTTACGCACAGATACGCAGTATTTT
clone_size: .; v_call: TRBV6-1; j_call: TRBJ1-2; d_call: .; cdr3_aa: CASSEVHRNYGYTF; cdr3_nt: TGTGCCAGCAGTGAAGTTCACAGGAACTATGGCTACACCTTC
clone_size: many; v_call: TRBV6-2/TRBV6-3; j_call: TRBJ2-5; d_call: .; cdr3_aa: CASSYSTTSKWRETQYF; cdr3_nt: TGTGCCAGCAGTTACTCCACGACATCTAAGTGGCGAGAGACCCAGTACTTC
clone_size: many; v_call: TRBV7-6; j_call: TRBJ2-3; d_call: .; cdr3_aa: CASSFPPTDTQYF; cdr3_nt: TGTGCCAGCAGCTTCCCCCCTACAGATACGCAGTATTTT
clone_size: many; v_call: TRBV15; j_call: TRBJ1-1; d_call: .; cdr3_aa: CATSRDRGETEAFF; cdr3_nt: TGTGCCACCAGCAGAGATCGGGGGGAGACTGAAGCTTTCTTT
clone_size: many; v_call: TRBV7-9; j_call: TRBJ2-7; d_call: TRBD1; cdr3_aa: CASSLVGGPGQGRHEQYF; cdr3_nt: TGTGCCAGCAGCTTAGTTGGGGGACCAGGACAGGGACGCCACGAGCAGTACTTC
clone_size: many; v_call: TRBV20-1; j_call: TRBJ2-6; d_call: .; cdr3_aa: CSARGGQSSGANVLTF; cdr3_nt: TGCAGTGCTAGGGGGGGTCAGAGCTCTGGGGCCAACGTCCTGACTTTC
clone_size: many; v_call: TRBV12-3/TRBV12-4; j_call: TRBJ2-3; d_call: .; cdr3_aa: CASSTTRGDTQYF; cdr3_nt: TGTGCCAGCAGCACCACTAGAGGGGATACGCAGTATTTT
clone_size: many; v_call: TRBV14; j_call: TRBJ2-1; d_call: TRBD1; cdr3_aa: CASSQGTGIPSYNEQFF; cdr3_nt: TGTGCCAGCAGCCAGGGGACAGGGATACCGTCGTACAATGAGCAGTTCTTC
clone_size: many; v_call: TRBV18; j_call: TRBJ1-1; d_call: TRBD1; cdr3_aa: CASSLPGTGGTAFF; cdr3_nt: TGTGCCAGCTCACTTCCCGGGACAGGGGGCACGGCTTTCTTT
clone_size: many; v_call: TRBV3-1; j_call: TRBJ2-3; d_call: TRBD1; cdr3_aa: CASSPTGEAQYF; cdr3_nt: TGTGCCAGCAGCCCCACAGGGGAAGCGCAGTATTTT
clone_size: many; v_call: TRBV9; j_call: TRBJ2-6; d_call: .; cdr3_aa: CASSVVGFSSGANVLTF; cdr3_nt: TGTGCCAGCAGCGTAGTAGGGTTTAGCTCTGGGGCCAACGTCCTGACTTTC
clone_size: .; v_call: TRBV30; j_call: TRBJ1-1; d_call: .; cdr3_aa: CAWKVRWGRNTEAFF; cdr3_nt: TGTGCCTGGAAGGTCAGATGGGGGAGGAACACTGAAGCTTTCTTT
clone_size: many; v_call: TRBV10-3; j_call: TRBJ2-7; d_call: .; cdr3_aa: CAISEAGYEQYF; cdr3_nt: TGTGCCATCAGTGAGGCGGGGTACGAGCAGTACTTC
clone_size: medium-sized; v_call: TRBV6-2/TRBV6-3; j_call: TRBJ2-3; d_call: TRBD2; cdr3_aa: CASIAGGPTDTQYF; cdr3_nt: TGTGCCAGCATCGCGGGGGGGCCCACAGATACGCAGTATTTT
clone_size: many; v_call: TRBV5-1; j_call: TRBJ1-1; d_call: .; cdr3_aa: CASSLAGHNTEAFF; cdr3_nt: TGCGCCAGCAGCTTGGCAGGGCACAACACTGAAGCTTTCTTT
clone_size: once; v_call: TRBV5-6; j_call: TRBJ2-7; d_call: TRBD2; cdr3_aa: CASSRGLAAYEQYF; cdr3_nt: TGTGCCAGCAGCCGCGGACTAGCCGCCTACGAGCAGTACTTC
clone_size: many; v_call: TRBV20-1; j_call: TRBJ2-1; d_call: .; cdr3_aa: CSASPPRGGYDEQFF; cdr3_nt: TGCAGTGCTAGTCCTCCGCGGGGTGGTTATGATGAGCAGTTCTTC
clone_size: many; v_call: TRBV29-1; j_call: TRBJ2-2; d_call: .; cdr3_aa: CSVRRNTGELFF; cdr3_nt: TGCAGCGTTAGGAGGAACACCGGGGAGCTGTTTTTT
clone_size: many; v_call: TRBV7-8; j_call: TRBJ1-5; d_call: .; cdr3_aa: CASSLAVGWGQPQHF; cdr3_nt: TGTGCCAGCAGCTTAGCGGTTGGATGGGGTCAGCCCCAGCATTTT
clone_size: many; v_call: TRBV10-3; j_call: TRBJ1-2; d_call: TRBD1; cdr3_aa: CATAVYPTGVGGYTF; cdr3_nt: TGTGCCACCGCGGTTTACCCAACAGGGGTGGGTGGCTACACCTTC
clone_size: many; v_call: TRBV6-1; j_call: TRBJ1-5; d_call: TRBD1; cdr3_aa: CASRTGVTQPQHF; cdr3_nt: TGTGCCAGCAGAACAGGGGTTACTCAGCCCCAGCATTTT
clone_size: .; v_call: TRBV9; j_call: TRBJ2-2; d_call: .; cdr3_aa: CASSFYICSAQRPPGELFF; cdr3_nt: .
clone_size: many; v_call: TRBV20-1; j_call: TRBJ1-2; d_call: .; cdr3_aa: CSASSPSSYTF; cdr3_nt: TGCAGTGCTAGCTCACCGTCGAGCTACACCTTC
clone_size: many; v_call: TRBV5-6; j_call: TRBJ1-2; d_call: TRBD1; cdr3_aa: CASSNNPGQTYGYTF; cdr3_nt: TGTGCCAGCAGCAACAATCCGGGACAGACGTATGGCTACACCTTC
clone_size: many; v_call: TRBV7-9; j_call: TRBJ1-4; d_call: .; cdr3_aa: CASSLAGDGEKLFF; cdr3_nt: TGTGCCAGCAGCTTAGCCGGGGACGGTGAAAAACTGTTTTTT
clone_size: many; v_call: TRBV18; j_call: TRBJ2-2; d_call: .; cdr3_aa: CASSPTGELFF; cdr3_nt: TGTGCCAGCTCACCAACCGGGGAGCTGTTTTTT
clone_size: .; v_call: TRBV7-9; j_call: TRBJ2-1; d_call: .; cdr3_aa: CASRLNRVGGHVDEQFF; cdr3_nt: TGTGCCAGCAGACTGAACCGAGTGGGGGGGCACGTCGATGAGCAGTTCTTC
clone_size: many; v_call: TRBV6-6; j_call: TRBJ1-2; d_call: TRBD1; cdr3_aa: CASSYGQGGGYTF; cdr3_nt: TGTGCCAGCAGTTACGGACAGGGTGGTGGCTACACCTTC
clone_size: many; v_call: TRBV12-3/TRBV12-4; j_call: TRBJ1-1; d_call: .; cdr3_aa: CASSLRRTEAFF; cdr3_nt: TGTGCCAGCAGTTTGCGAAGGACTGAAGCTTTCTTT
clone_size: .; v_call: TRBV18; j_call: TRBJ2-1; d_call: .; cdr3_aa: CASSGAVSYNEQFF; cdr3_nt: TGTGCCAGCTCAGGCGCAGTAAGTTACAATGAGCAGTTCTTC
clone_size: many; v_call: TRBV5-6; j_call: TRBJ1-1; d_call: .; cdr3_aa: CARTNLTGSTEAFF; cdr3_nt: TGTGCCAGGACTAACCTTACGGGGAGCACTGAAGCTTTCTTT
clone_size: .; v_call: TRBV6-1; j_call: TRBJ2-7; d_call: TRBD2; cdr3_aa: CASSEPTTSGRPLLSYEQYF; cdr3_nt: TGTGCCAGCAGTGAGCCCACGACTAGCGGGAGGCCTCTCCTCTCCTACGAGCAGTACTTC
clone_size: many; v_call: TRBV20-1; j_call: TRBJ1-1; d_call: .; cdr3_aa: CSAREAGPNTEAFF; cdr3_nt: TGCAGTGCTAGAGAAGCAGGACCGAACACTGAAGCTTTCTTT
clone_size: many; v_call: TRBV4-2; j_call: TRBJ1-1; d_call: .; cdr3_aa: CASSQDGGKNTEAFF; cdr3_nt: TGTGCCAGCAGCCAAGATGGCGGTAAGAACACTGAAGCTTTCTTT
clone_size: many; v_call: TRBV6-5; j_call: TRBJ1-5; d_call: .; cdr3_aa: CASNREFGNQPQHF; cdr3_nt: TGTGCCAGCAACAGGGAATTTGGCAATCAGCCCCAGCATTTT